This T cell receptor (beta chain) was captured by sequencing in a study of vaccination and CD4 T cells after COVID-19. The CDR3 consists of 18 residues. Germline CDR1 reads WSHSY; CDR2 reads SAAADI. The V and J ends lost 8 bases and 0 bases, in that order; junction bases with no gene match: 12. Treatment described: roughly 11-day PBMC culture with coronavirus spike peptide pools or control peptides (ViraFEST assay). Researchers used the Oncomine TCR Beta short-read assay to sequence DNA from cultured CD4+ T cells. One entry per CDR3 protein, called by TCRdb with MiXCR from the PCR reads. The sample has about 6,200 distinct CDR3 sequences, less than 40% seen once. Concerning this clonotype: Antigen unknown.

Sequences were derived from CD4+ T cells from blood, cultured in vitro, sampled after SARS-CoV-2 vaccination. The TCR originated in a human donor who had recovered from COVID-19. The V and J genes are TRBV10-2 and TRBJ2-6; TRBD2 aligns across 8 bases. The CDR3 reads CASYPGGVLASGANVLTF. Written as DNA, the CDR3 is TGCGCCAGCTACCCCGGGGGGGTTCTGGCCTCTGGGGCCAACGTCCTGACTTTC.